This T cell receptor beta chain originates from a study of regulatory T cells in long-lasting Graves disease (dated by TCRdb to the early 2020s). Background for the entire study: Persistent Graves' disease was defined as persistently positive TSH receptor autoantibodies together with antithyroid drug treatment for over 5 years. The study was registered as a clinical trial and conducted in China. This study used TCR sequencing and RNA sequencing of peripheral blood to compare persistent Graves' disease patients against newly diagnosed Graves' disease patients. A total of around 35 samples were covered by TCR sequencing, comprising around 13 persistent and approximately 20 newly diagnosed Graves' disease patients. Persistent Graves' disease patients in the clinical cohort had taken antithyroid drugs for 8 to 12 years on average.

According to the study, the label for this sample's time point signals: persistent/refractory GD, antithyroid drugs over 5 years with positive TRAb. For both TCR sequencing and RNA sequencing, RNA was extracted from PBMCs using TRIzol. The diagnosis of Graves' disease followed American Thyroid Association guidelines. The patients came from an endocrinology department in Xi'an, China. Each patient gave 7.5 to 10 milliliters of peripheral blood, collected in an EDTA anticoagulant tube. Ficoll Paque Plus density gradient separation was used to isolate PBMCs, and no further T cell sorting was performed. An Agilent 2100 Bioanalyzer and agarose gel were used to check RNA quality, and a NanoDrop 2000 was used to measure RNA concentration. This clonotype was observed many times. This clone's antigen is unknown. The sample holds no much larger clone one base away, and base qualities are not on file. Study-level results and caveats: Sequencing and analysis were restricted to the TCR beta chain. Compared with newly diagnosed patients, patients with persistent Graves' disease had lower TCR Shannon entropy and fewer highly expanded clones, which suggests clonal expansion. The authors acknowledged the small sample size as a limitation that may reduce accuracy. Peripheral blood alone was examined, since thyroid tissue, which constituted the primary lesion, could not be accessed. Patients with persistent disease shared more public clonotypes (roughly 2,900) than newly diagnosed patients did (roughly 970).

Libraries were built with multiplex PCR. TCRdb names Illumina HiSeq 4000 as the instrument used. iRepertoire HTBI primers and Arm-PCR amplification of CDR3 regions were used to construct TCR beta libraries. Before sequencing, the PCR products underwent gel purification. The authors' analysis ran thus. Gene usage analysis of CDR3 amino acid clonotypes relied on the roughly 60 TRBV and 13 to 15 TRBJ segments identified across samples. COPE and FqMerger were used to merge filtered high-quality paired reads into contigs. BLAST was used to align contigs to IMGT TRBV, TRBD and TRBJ reference genes, and CDR3 was defined according to IMGT. Clonotypes above 0.1% frequency were classified as highly expanded clones. Repertoire diversity was measured by Shannon entropy, and V-J evenness by the Gini coefficient. A clonotype was considered public if more than one individual shared it. In TCRdb, the public reads were trimmed at Q25 with fastp and aligned with MiXCR, with productive beta chains retained. Rows are unified per CDR3 protein, each entry keeping the most common DNA and genes. These V and J calls rely on TCRdb rather than the paper's analysis. This sample holds 430,000 or so distinct CDR3 sequences; roughly 23% were observed only once. The biggest ten clones account for roughly an eighth of the sample.

This clonotype was obtained from a female donor with Graves disease. The source was peripheral blood mononuclear cells (PBMCs), collected when the disease was refractory, from a patient treated with antithyroid drugs.

The encoded CDR3 is CSVSRTGIREKLFF. The nucleotides read TGCAGCGTTTCCAGGACAGGGATAAGGGAAAAACTGTTTTTT. The V and J segments used are TRBV29-1 and TRBJ1-4; 8 middle bases align to TRBD1. V ends up 5 bases short and J 8 bases short, with an unmatched junction base count of 10. CDR1 and CDR2 are drawn from the germline V gene: SQVTM, ANQGSEA. The CDR3 covers 14 residues, taking in both the cysteine and the phenylalanine. CDR3 DNA is the only sequence kept; it has 42 bases, read in frame from the first base.